The 19 T cell receptor beta chains presented below share a single source sample, sequenced in a study of blood T cell repertoires in COVID-19. Sequencing was performed with immunoSEQ multiplex PCR; in TCRdb, only in-frame clones are kept and a portion is missing. The table records some 190,000 clones, about 88% of them present only once. The sample consisted of PBMCs or T cells enriched from blood (not recorded which). Every receptor here comes from a woman aged 40 to 50 with acute COVID-19.

The chain is built from TRBV2 and TRBJ1-4; tentative D call: TRBD1 (5 bases). Trimming shortened V by 6 bases and J by 7 bases, and 12 bases separated the two germline ends. Germline CDR1 SNHLY, CDR2 FYNNEI. This CDR3 has 13 amino acids. CDR3 protein: CASRTQGFEKLFF. CDR3 DNA sequence: TGTGCCAGCAGAACCCAGGGATTTGAAAAACTGTTTTTT.

Written as DNA, the CDR3 is TGTGCCAGCAGACCCCACGGGGGGGGGTTCTACGAGCAGTACTTC. This gives the protein CASRPHGGGFYEQYF. The chain carries TRBV2 and TRBJ2-7; 8 bases align to TRBD2. The V gene's germline CDR1 is SNHLY and CDR2 FYNNEI. This CDR3 region has 15 residues. With 6 bases clipped from V and 3 bases from J, the junction kept 10 bases outside the gene matches.

This rearrangement joins TRBV30 to TRBJ2-4; 14 positions match TRBD2. Germline V gene lookup returns CDR1 GTSNPN and CDR2 SVGIG (reference sequence). The CDR3 contains 18 residues. The junction had 4 bases not matched to a gene; V was cut back by 0 bases and J by 0 bases. CDR3 amino acids: CAWSVRLAGGPAKNIQYF. CDR3 nucleotide sequence: TGTGCCTGGAGTGTACGACTAGCGGGAGGGCCAGCCAAAAACATTCAGTACTTC.

This clone is classed as medium-sized. This chain uses TRBV28 with TRBJ1-2; 8 nucleotides agree with TRBD1. CDR1 MDHEN and CDR2 SYDVKM come from the germline V gene. The CDR3 covers 13 residues. Germline trimming cut 5 bases from V and 5 bases from J; bases unmatched to any gene: 4. The CDR3: CASSQQGAYGYTF. The CDR3 nucleotides read TGTGCCAGCAGTCAGCAGGGGGCTTATGGCTACACCTTC.

The genes are TRBV9 and TRBJ2-5, with a tentative D call TRBD2 (5 bases). Germline CDR1 is SGDLS and CDR2 is YYNGEE. The CDR3 has 13 residues. Trimming shortened V by 3 bases and J by 0 bases, and 6 bases separated the two germline ends. The CDR3 DNA reads as TGTGCCAGCAGCGGAGGGAACCAAGAGACCCAGTACTTC. This codes for CASSGGNQETQYF.

The CDR3 is CASSLRGGYWELFF. In DNA, the CDR3 is TGTGCCAGCAGTTTACGTGGGGGGTACTGGGAGCTGTTTTTT. V and J are TRBV28 and TRBJ2-2; the D gene is possibly TRBD2 (6 bases). The CDR3 is 14 residues long. The ends were cut back, 2 bases at V and 9 bases at J, with 13 bases in the middle. Germline-derived CDR1 and CDR2 are MDHEN and SYDVKM.

The gene calls are TRBV4-2 and TRBJ2-3, with 10 bases that match TRBD2. Germline-derived CDR1 and CDR2 are LGHNA and YNFKEQ. V gave up 4 bases and J gave up 6 bases; unmatched junction bases: 10. This CDR3 is 16 amino acids long. The CDR3: CASSPRLAGDRDTQYF. Written as DNA, the CDR3 is TGTGCCAGCAGCCCTCGGCTAGCGGGAGACCGGGATACGCAGTATTTT.

This chain links TRBV6-2 or TRBV6-3 with TRBJ1-2, with D perhaps matching TRBD1 (6 bases). V was clipped by 5 bases and J by 1 base, with 11 bases between them. There are 14 residues in the CDR3. Looked up from germline, CDR1 is MNHEY and CDR2 is SVGEGT. CDR3 loop: CASSAGGLNYGYTF. CDR3 coding DNA: TGTGCCAGCAGTGCCGGGGGGCTTAACTATGGCTACACCTTC.

The rearrangement uses TRBV29-1 and TRBJ2-3, with D tentatively TRBD2 (5 bases). The length of the CDR3 is 12 residues. CDR1 and CDR2 from the germline V gene are SQVTM and ANQGSEA. V was pared by 6 bases and J by 2 bases, with 9 bases between. CDR3 loop: CSVRTPTDTQYF. In DNA, the CDR3 is TGCAGCGTACGGACTCCCACAGATACGCAGTATTTT.

This clone was counted between two and nine times. The V gene is TRBV15, the J gene TRBJ2-7, with 7 positions matching TRBD1. This CDR3 is built from 15 residues. The junction had 8 bases not matched to a gene; V was cut back by 3 bases and J by 3 bases. Germline-derived CDR1 and CDR2 are LNHNV and YYDKDF (reference sequence). Here the CDR3 reads CATSSSGTANYEQYF. CDR3 DNA sequence: TGTGCCACCAGCAGCTCCGGGACAGCAAACTACGAGCAGTACTTC.

As DNA, the CDR3 is TGTGCCAGCAGAAATGATAGAGTGGGGCATGAGCAGTTCTTC. It is translated as CASRNDRVGHEQFF. The J gene is TRBJ2-1, the V gene TRBV6-5; perhaps TRBD1 as D (5 bases). The germline gives CDR1 MNHEY, CDR2 SVGAGI. Trimming took off 6 bases at V and 8 bases at J, with 17 bases between the two ends. The CDR3 has 14 residues.

This clone occurred a few times. V usage is TRBV21-1 and J usage is TRBJ2-7; the D call of TRBD2 is as the table states it, not checked on the DNA. TRBV21-1 is a recognized pseudogene. This CDR3 is built from 16 residues. The CDR3 loop reads CASSKTQGTTSYEQYF. The CDR3 coding sequence is TGTGCCAGCAGCAAAACCCAAGGGACTACCTCCTACGAGCAGTACTTC.

The genes are TRBV7-9 and TRBJ1-3, with D possibly being TRBD1 (6 bases). V lost 3 bases, J lost 3 bases, and 12 bases lay in between. The CDR3 loop spans 15 amino acids. Germline-derived CDR1 and CDR2 are SEHNR and FQNEAQ (reference sequence). DNA for the CDR3: TGTGCCAGCAGCTTGGACAGTGCTCGTGGAAACACCATATATTTT. Translating it yields CASSLDSARGNTIYF. The whole variable domain, filled in from reference TRBV7-9 and TRBJ1-3, reads DTGVSQNPRHKITKRGQNVTFRCDPISEHNRLYWYRQTLGQGPEFLTYFQNEAQLEKSRLLSDRFSAERPKGSFSTLEIQRTEQGDSAMYLCASSLDSARGNTIYFGEGSWLTVV.

V gene TRBV28 combines with J gene TRBJ1-5; D remains unclear. The V gene lost 5 bases and the J gene lost 7 bases, with 12 bases spanning the gap. CDR1 is MDHEN, CDR2 SYDVKM, per germline. This CDR3 contains 13 residues. CDR3 sequence (DNA): TGTGCCAGCAGTCCCAGTGACGGGCAGCCCCAGCATTTT. Its translation: CASSPSDGQPQHF.

The chain has TRBV6-5 and TRBJ1-5; no clear D. The CDR3 loop spans 15 amino acids. From germline, CDR1 is MNHEY and CDR2 SVGAGI. V was trimmed by 0 bases and J by 3 bases, leaving 9 bases between them. The CDR3 here is CASSYSEKFNQPQHF. CDR3 coding DNA: TGTGCCAGCAGTTACTCGGAGAAGTTCAATCAGCCCCAGCATTTT.

The gene calls are TRBV11-2 and TRBJ1-2, with TRBD1 as a possible D gene (5 bases). Germline V gene lookup returns CDR1 SGHAT and CDR2 FQNNGV. The CDR3 runs 14 residues. Trimming cost V 9 bases and J 4 bases, with 18 bases left between them. The CDR3 region is CASSQTGTPYGYTF. The CDR3 nucleotides read TGTGCCAGTTCCCAAACCGGGACTCCCTATGGCTACACCTTC.

The rearrangement links TRBV4-1 to TRBJ1-6; 9 nucleotides match TRBD1. In germline, CDR1 is MGHRA, CDR2 YSYEKL. Trimming at V came to 0 bases and at J to 7 bases, leaving 13 bases not matched to a gene. The CDR3 has 19 residues. The CDR3 is CASSQDPGQGRLANSPLHF. The CDR3 coding sequence is TGCGCCAGCAGCCAAGATCCAGGACAGGGGAGATTGGCAAATTCACCCCTCCACTTT.

This chain uses TRBV27 with TRBJ2-6; D remains ambiguous. The CDR3 is 13 amino acids. The germline V and J ends were trimmed by 5 bases and 4 bases, with 6 bases remaining between them. Looked up from germline, CDR1 is MNHEY and CDR2 is SMNVEV (reference sequence). In nucleotides, the CDR3 is TGTGCCAGCAGTCTCCGGGGGGCCAACGTCCTGACTTTC. Protein sequence: CASSLRGANVLTF.

The chain joins TRBV27 to TRBJ1-2; the D gene is possibly TRBD1 (5 bases). Germline V gives CDR1 MNHEY, CDR2 SMNVEV (reference sequence). Trimming cost V 6 bases and J 10 bases, with 24 bases left between them. This CDR3 comprises 15 residues. CDR3 in amino acids: CASRDRTGTRGFYTF. The CDR3 nucleotides are TGTGCCAGCAGAGATCGGACGGGGACGCGGGGGTTCTACACCTTC.